This entry lists 7 T cell receptor beta chains sequenced from one sample in a study of synovial regulatory T cells in juvenile arthritis. Sequencing was performed with immunoSEQ multiplex PCR; in TCRdb, only in-frame clones are kept and a portion is missing. The specimen's table records 6,000 or so clones. The source material was Treg cells from blood. Subset: remaining (HLA-DR-negative) circulating blood Treg cells. The source of these receptors is a donor between 2 and 29 years old with juvenile idiopathic arthritis.

The rearrangement links TRBV9 to TRBJ2-7; TCRdb indicates TRBD1, and absent DNA this call remains unverified. The germline V gene has CDR1 SGDLS and CDR2 YYNGEE. The CDR3 spans 16 residues. The DNA is not on file. CDR3 loop: CASSVSPHRGTGEQYF.

About this clone itself: The conserved phenylalanine or tryptophan normally closing the CDR3 is absent here, so this likely arose from a read error. V gene TRBV27 combines with J gene TRBJ1-2; TCRdb's D gene call, TRBD1, goes unchecked for lack of DNA. This CDR3 has 13 amino acids. No DNA is recorded. Germline-derived CDR1 and CDR2 are MNHEY and SMNVEV (reference sequence). This chain's CDR3 is CASSLSWDRVVSL.

J is TRBJ2-7 and V is TRBV5-1; TCRdb names TRBD1, which stays unverified in the absence of DNA. Germline V gene data show CDR1 as SGHRS and CDR2 as YFSETQ. This CDR3 has 14 amino acids. No DNA has been recorded. This chain's CDR3 is CASSLATGNYEQYF.

The chain joins TRBV6-1 to TRBJ2-1; the D call of TRBD2 rests on TCRdb alone, since no DNA is present to check it. Germline values: CDR1 MNHNS, CDR2 SASEGT. CDR3 length equals 15 residues. DNA was not recorded. This chain's CDR3 is CASRERLAGYNEQFF.

The J gene is TRBJ1-5, the V gene TRBV30; the TCRdb D gene call, TRBD1, has no DNA to confirm it. Germline CDR1 GTSNPN, CDR2 SVGIG (reference sequence). This CDR3 is built from 16 residues. DNA is not on record. The CDR3 sequence: CAWSVGRGPGNQPQHF. Drawing the rest from reference TRBV30 and TRBJ1-5, the complete variable domain is SQTIHQWPATLVQPVGSPLSLECTVEGTSNPNLYWYRQAAGRGLQLLFYSVGIGQISSEVPQNLSASRPQDRQFILSSKKLLLSDSGFYLCAWSVGRGPGNQPQHFGDGTRLSIL.

The chain joins TRBV5-1 to TRBJ2-7; the D call of TRBD1 rests on TCRdb alone, since no DNA is present to check it. CDR3 size: 12 residues. No DNA is listed. Germline assignment: CDR1 SGHRS and CDR2 YFSETQ. The CDR3 spells CASSLVAEQQYF.

The chain uses TRBV7-9 and TRBJ2-7; the D gene TCRdb calls, TRBD1, cannot be checked with no DNA. Germline assignment: CDR1 SEHNR and CDR2 FQNEAQ (reference sequence). This CDR3 spans 16 amino acids. DNA is not on record. This chain's CDR3 is CASSFFAGTGNLGQYF.